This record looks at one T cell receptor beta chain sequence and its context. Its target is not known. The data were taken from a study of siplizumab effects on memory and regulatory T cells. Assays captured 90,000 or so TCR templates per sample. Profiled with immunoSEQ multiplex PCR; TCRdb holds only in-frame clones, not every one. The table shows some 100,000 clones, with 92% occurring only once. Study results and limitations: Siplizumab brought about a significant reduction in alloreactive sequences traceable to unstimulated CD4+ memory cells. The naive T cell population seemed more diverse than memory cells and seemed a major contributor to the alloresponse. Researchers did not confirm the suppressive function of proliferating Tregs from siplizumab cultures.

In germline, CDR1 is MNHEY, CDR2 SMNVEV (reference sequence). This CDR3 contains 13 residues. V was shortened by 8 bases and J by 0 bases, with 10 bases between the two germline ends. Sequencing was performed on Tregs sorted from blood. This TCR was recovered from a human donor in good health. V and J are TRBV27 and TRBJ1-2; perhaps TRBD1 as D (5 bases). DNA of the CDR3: TGTGCCAGCCGGGGGATAGCTAACTATGGCTACACCTTC. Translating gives CASRGIANYGYTF.